A single sample gave rise to the 19 T cell receptor beta chains below, sequenced in a study of CD8 T cells in ankylosing spondylitis. MiXCR, applied by TCRdb to the 5' RACE reads, yields one record per CDR3 protein. The repertoire holds 150,000 to 200,000 distinct CDR3 sequences, with around a third as singletons. Specimen: synovial fluid, either unsorted or a sorted T cell fraction (not recorded which). All receptors derive from a male donor with ankylosing spondylitis.

Many counts were recorded for this clonotype. This chain connects TRBV12-3 or TRBV12-4 to TRBJ2-1; tentative D call: TRBD1 (5 bases). The CDR3 runs to 15 residues. Trimming took 3 bases from V and 4 from J, leaving 13 bases between them. The CDR3 region has the DNA TGTGCCAGCAGTTTGTTAACAGGTGGATACAATGAGCAGTTCTTC. It translates to CASSLLTGGYNEQFF.

The chain combines TRBV10-2 with TRBJ1-2; tentatively, D is TRBD1 (6 bases). This CDR3 has 12 amino acids. V gave up 8 bases and J gave up 0 bases, with 7 bases separating them. CDR1 and CDR2 (germline): WSHSY, SAAADI. The CDR3 DNA sequence: TGCGCCAGCGGGACAACTAACTATGGCTACACCTTC. Amino acids: CASGTTNYGYTF.

This clonotype was observed a few times. The chain uses TRBV28 and TRBJ2-1; 11 bases fit TRBD2. Per the germline V gene, CDR1 is MDHEN and CDR2 is SYDVKM. Trimming took 5 bases from V and 4 from J; bases not matched to a gene: 4. CDR3 size: 15 residues. CDR3 DNA: TGTGCCAGCAGTAGCGGACTAGCGGGTTACAATGAGCAGTTCTTC. Amino acid sequence: CASSSGLAGYNEQFF.

By sample fraction, this clonotype is medium-sized (0.01 to 0.1%). The chain carries TRBV5-1 and TRBJ2-3, with D possibly being TRBD2 (5 bases). The length of the CDR3 is 16 residues. V was cut by 1 base and J by 8 bases, with 20 bases left in between. Germline V gene lookup returns CDR1 SGHRS and CDR2 YFSETQ. The CDR3: CASSLYGLPSEGTQYF. Written as DNA, the CDR3 is TGCGCCAGCAGCTTGTACGGACTTCCCTCAGAGGGTACGCAGTATTTT.

The chain links TRBV5-1 to TRBJ2-3; D is ambiguous. V lost 0 bases, J lost 6 bases, and 8 bases lay in between. Germline CDR1 reads SGHRS; CDR2 reads YFSETQ. The CDR3 covers 13 residues. The CDR3, as DNA: TGCGCCAGCAGCTTGGCCTTTGTGGATACGCAGTATTTT. It specifies CASSLAFVDTQYF.

The chain employs TRBV11-2 and TRBJ1-1; 8 nucleotides align to TRBD1. There are 14 residues in the CDR3. The trim removed 3 bases at V and 4 bases at J, leaving 4 bases unmatched. Germline CDR1 and CDR2: SGHAT and FQNNGV. CDR3 bases: TGTGCCAGCAGCTTCTATACAGGGGGCACTGAAGCTTTCTTT. Translated: CASSFYTGGTEAFF.

In its sample, this clonotype was seen a few times. This chain links TRBV7-2 with TRBJ1-6; 8 bases are a match to TRBD1. Germline CDR1 reads SGHTA; CDR2 reads FQGNSA. V gave up 5 bases and J gave up 8 bases; unmatched junction bases: 5. The CDR3 spans 14 residues. The CDR3 is CASSQRTGHSPLHF. CDR3 nucleotides: TGTGCCAGCAGCCAACGGACAGGGCATTCACCCCTCCACTTT.

This chain links TRBV7-9 with TRBJ2-4; TRBD2 agrees at 9 bases. Germline V CDR1 and CDR2: SEHNR, FQNEAQ (reference sequence). Trimming took 5 bases from V and 8 from J; bases not matched to a gene: 7. This CDR3 is 14 amino acids long. The CDR3 DNA is TGTGCCAGCAGCCATAGCGGGAGATTGGACATTCAGTACTTC. This sequence encodes CASSHSGRLDIQYF.

The gene calls are TRBV20-1 and TRBJ1-2; D not certain. CDR3 length equals 12 residues. The germline V gene encodes CDR1 DFQATT and CDR2 SNEGSKA (reference sequence). With 4 bases removed from V and 1 base from J, the gap between germline ends came to 7 bases. The CDR3: CSAKGDNYGYTF. DNA of the CDR3: TGCAGTGCTAAGGGCGATAACTATGGCTACACCTTC.

The chain joins TRBV19 to TRBJ2-4; possibly TRBD1 or TRBD2 for D (5 bases each). Per germline, CDR1 LNHDA and CDR2 SQIVND (reference sequence). CDR3 length: 13 residues. V was pared by 9 bases and J by 0 bases, with 9 bases between. The CDR3 DNA reads TGTGCCAGCGGGGCAGGAGCCAAAAACATTCAGTACTTC. This gives the protein CASGAGAKNIQYF.

V usage is TRBV4-3 and J usage is TRBJ1-6; possibly TRBD1 for D (5 bases). Trimming stripped 5 bases from V and 10 bases from J, with 24 bases between. Germline CDR1 is LGHNA and CDR2 is YSLEER. The CDR3 loop spans 17 amino acids. This CDR3 reads CASSSQPGSSWGSPLHF. The CDR3 DNA sequence: TGCGCCAGCAGCTCTCAGCCCGGGTCATCCTGGGGGTCACCCCTCCACTTT.

The chain carries TRBV11-2 and TRBJ1-5, with a weak D call TRBD1 (6 bases). Germline V gene sequence: CDR1 SGHAT, CDR2 FQNNGV. This CDR3 has 16 amino acids. Trimming cost V 1 base and J 3 bases, with 13 bases left between them. This chain's CDR3 is CASSLGLGGVNQPQHF. CDR3 bases: TGTGCCAGCAGCTTAGGCTTGGGGGGCGTCAATCAGCCCCAGCATTTT.

Ten or more counts support this clonotype. The chain is built from TRBV4-2 and TRBJ2-3, with D unclear. V was clipped by 3 bases and J by 0 bases, with 4 bases between them. This CDR3 region has 13 residues. CDR1 is LGHNA, CDR2 YNFKEQ, per germline. This chain's CDR3 is CASSHPSTDTQYF. The DNA for the CDR3 is TGTGCCAGCAGCCATCCTAGCACAGATACGCAGTATTTT.

V usage is TRBV25-1 and J usage is TRBJ1-1; weak D call: TRBD1 (5 bases). The CDR3 is 12 amino acids. Germline V CDR1 and CDR2: MGHDK, SYGVNS. Trimming removed 6 bases at V and 1 base at J, with 6 bases between. CDR3 in DNA: TGTGCCAGCAGGGACACGAACACTGAAGCTTTCTTT. Amino acids: CASRDTNTEAFF.

CDR3 residues: CASSLYFPGHDPNTGELFF. For the CDR3, the DNA is TGTGCCAGCAGTTTATATTTTCCGGGACATGACCCGAACACCGGGGAGCTGTTTTTT. The rearrangement links TRBV27 to TRBJ2-2; tentatively, D is TRBD1 (6 bases). Trimming removed 1 base from V and 0 bases from J, with 18 bases in between. Germline-derived CDR1 and CDR2 are MNHEY and SMNVEV (reference sequence). CDR3 length equals 19 residues.

This rearrangement joins TRBV2 to TRBJ1-4; 7 bases fit TRBD1. V was pared by 7 bases and J by 8 bases, with 10 bases of the junction left unmatched. The CDR3 contains 14 residues. Germline V gives CDR1 SNHLY, CDR2 FYNNEI. As DNA, the CDR3 is TGTGCCAGCACCCCCGAGACAGGGTTAGAAAAACTGTTTTTT. Translating it yields CASTPETGLEKLFF.

The genes are TRBV4-1 and TRBJ2-3; 8 positions agree with TRBD2. The CDR3 has 16 amino acids. V gave up 5 bases and J gave up 6 bases; unmatched junction bases: 13. Looked up from germline, CDR1 is MGHRA and CDR2 is YSYEKL. The CDR3 reads CASSWEREPPRDTQYF. CDR3 coding DNA: TGCGCCAGCAGCTGGGAGCGGGAGCCCCCGAGGGATACGCAGTATTTT.

The chain carries TRBV20-1 and TRBJ2-3; 7 nucleotides line up with TRBD1. There are 15 residues in the CDR3. Germline V gene data show CDR1 as DFQATT and CDR2 as SNEGSKA (reference sequence). V gave up 5 bases and J gave up 3 bases; unmatched junction bases: 11. In nucleotides, the CDR3 is TGCAGTGCTCCTAACCCGGGACAGAAAACAGATACGCAGTATTTT. It is translated as CSAPNPGQKTDTQYF.

The chain is built from TRBV6-1 and TRBJ2-7, with 7 nucleotides matching TRBD1. Trimming at V came to 8 bases and at J to 5 bases, leaving 24 bases not matched to a gene. Germline CDR1 and CDR2: MNHNS and SASEGT. CDR3 length: 18 residues. The CDR3: CASGGPRLLERGPHEQYF. The CDR3 DNA reads as TGTGCCAGCGGAGGACCGAGGCTACTTGAAAGGGGGCCCCACGAGCAGTACTTC.